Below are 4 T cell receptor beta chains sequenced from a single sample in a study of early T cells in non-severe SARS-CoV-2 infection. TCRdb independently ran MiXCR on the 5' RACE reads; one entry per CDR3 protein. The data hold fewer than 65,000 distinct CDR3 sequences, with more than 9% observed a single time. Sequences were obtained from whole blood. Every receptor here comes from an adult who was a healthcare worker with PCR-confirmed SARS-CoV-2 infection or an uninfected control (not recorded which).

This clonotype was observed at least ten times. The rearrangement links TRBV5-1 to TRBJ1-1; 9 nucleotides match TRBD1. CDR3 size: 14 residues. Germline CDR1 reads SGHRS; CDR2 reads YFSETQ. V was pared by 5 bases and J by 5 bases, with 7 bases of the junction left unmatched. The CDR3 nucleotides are TGCGCCAGCAGGAGGACAGGGGATAGTACTGAAGCTTTCTTT. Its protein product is CASRRTGDSTEAFF.

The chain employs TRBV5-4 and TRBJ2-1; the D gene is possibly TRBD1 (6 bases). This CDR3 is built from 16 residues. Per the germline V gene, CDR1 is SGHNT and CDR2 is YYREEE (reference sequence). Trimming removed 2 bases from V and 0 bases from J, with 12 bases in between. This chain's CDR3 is CASSFFRGYSYNEQFF. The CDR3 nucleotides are TGTGCCAGCAGCTTTTTCAGGGGTTACTCCTACAATGAGCAGTTCTTC.

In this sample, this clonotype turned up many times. This CDR3 is CASSVFGAIGPYNEQFF. The DNA of the CDR3 is TGTGCCAGCAGCGTTTTCGGGGCCATCGGACCCTACAATGAGCAGTTCTTC. The chain links TRBV9 to TRBJ2-1, with D possibly being TRBD1 or TRBD2 (5 bases each). CDR1 is SGDLS and CDR2 is YYNGEE in the germline V gene. This CDR3 region has 17 residues. Trimming stripped 2 bases from V and 2 bases from J, with 17 bases between. Variable domain in full (rest from reference TRBV9 and TRBJ2-1): DSGVTQTPKHLITATGQRVTLRCSPRSGDLSVYWYQQSLDQGLQFLIQYYNGEERAKGNILERFSAQQFPDLHSELNLSSLELGDSALYFCASSVFGAIGPYNEQFFGPGTRLTVL.

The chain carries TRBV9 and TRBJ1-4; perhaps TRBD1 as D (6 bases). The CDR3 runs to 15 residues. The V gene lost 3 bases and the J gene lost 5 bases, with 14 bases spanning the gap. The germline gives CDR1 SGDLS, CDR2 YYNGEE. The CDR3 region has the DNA TGTGCCAGCAGCGGACTTGGACAGATCAATGAAAAACTGTTTTTT. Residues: CASSGLGQINEKLFF.